The clone carrying this TCR beta chain was observed at least ten times. J was trimmed by 5 bases and V by 3 bases; bases with no gene match: 20. There are 18 residues in the CDR3. Germline V gene lookup returns CDR1 DFQATT and CDR2 SNEGSKA (reference sequence). This entry belongs to a study of T cells in Graves' hyperthyroidism and ophthalmopathy. The investigators amplified TCR beta CDR3 regions from RNA transcripts. The HTBI primer set was used in a first-round RT-PCR of the TCR CDR3. TCRdb called the multiplex PCR reads again in MiXCR, with one record for every CDR3 protein. Of about 290,000 distinct CDR3 sequences listed, roughly 15% were seen once; the top ten hold under 8%.

The receptor was isolated from a woman aged 35 to 49 with Graves' hyperthyroidism. The chain joins TRBV20-1 to TRBJ2-7; TRBD1 matches 9 bases. Sequencing was carried out using blood. The CDR3 here is CSASSLSSGTGRINEQYF. The CDR3 DNA is TGCAGTGCTAGCTCTCTGTCGTCGGGGACAGGGAGAATCAACGAGCAGTACTTC.